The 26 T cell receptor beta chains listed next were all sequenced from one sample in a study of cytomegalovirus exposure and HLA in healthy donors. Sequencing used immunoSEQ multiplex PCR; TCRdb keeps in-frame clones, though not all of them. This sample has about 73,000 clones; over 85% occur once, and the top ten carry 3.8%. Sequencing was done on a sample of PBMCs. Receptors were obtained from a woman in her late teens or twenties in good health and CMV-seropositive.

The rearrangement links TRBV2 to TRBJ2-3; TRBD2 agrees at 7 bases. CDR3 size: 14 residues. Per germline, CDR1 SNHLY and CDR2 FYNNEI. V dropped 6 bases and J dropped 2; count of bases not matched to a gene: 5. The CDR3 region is CASRREQDTDTQYF. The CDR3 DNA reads TGTGCCAGCAGGCGGGAGCAGGACACAGATACGCAGTATTTT.

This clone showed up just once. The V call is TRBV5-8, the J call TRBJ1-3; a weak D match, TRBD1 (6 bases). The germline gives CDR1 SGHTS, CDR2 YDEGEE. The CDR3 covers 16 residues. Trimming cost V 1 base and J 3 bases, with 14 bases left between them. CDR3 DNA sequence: TGTGCCAGCAGCTTGCAGGGGTTTTTACTTGGAAACACCATATATTTT. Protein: CASSLQGFLLGNTIYF.

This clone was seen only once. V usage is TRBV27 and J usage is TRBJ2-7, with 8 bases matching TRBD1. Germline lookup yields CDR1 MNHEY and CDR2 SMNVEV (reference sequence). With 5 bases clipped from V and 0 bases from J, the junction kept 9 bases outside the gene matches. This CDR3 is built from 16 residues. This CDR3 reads CASSLGQGWHSYEQYF. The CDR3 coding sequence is TGTGCCAGCAGTCTCGGACAGGGTTGGCACTCCTACGAGCAGTACTTC.

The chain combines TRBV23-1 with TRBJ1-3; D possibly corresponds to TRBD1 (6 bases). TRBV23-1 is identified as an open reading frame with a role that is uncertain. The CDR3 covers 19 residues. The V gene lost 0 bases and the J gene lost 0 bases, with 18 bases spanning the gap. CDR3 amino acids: CASSQSNRDMPHSGNTIYF. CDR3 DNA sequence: TGCGCCAGCAGTCAATCGAATAGGGACATGCCCCACTCTGGAAACACCATATATTTT.

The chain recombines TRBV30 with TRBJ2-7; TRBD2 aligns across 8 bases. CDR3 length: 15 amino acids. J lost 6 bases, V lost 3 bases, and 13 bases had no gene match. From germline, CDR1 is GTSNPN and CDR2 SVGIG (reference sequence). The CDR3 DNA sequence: TGTGCCTGGAGGCCCCCGGGGGGGGGAGCGGGCGAGCAGTACTTC. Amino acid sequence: CAWRPPGGGAGEQYF.

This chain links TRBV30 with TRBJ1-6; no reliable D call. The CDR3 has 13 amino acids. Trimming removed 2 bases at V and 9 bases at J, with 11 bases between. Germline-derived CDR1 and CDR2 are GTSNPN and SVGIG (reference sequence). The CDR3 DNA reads TGTGCCTGGAGTTTAGCTTTTGGTTCACCCCTCCACTTT. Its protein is CAWSLAFGSPLHF.

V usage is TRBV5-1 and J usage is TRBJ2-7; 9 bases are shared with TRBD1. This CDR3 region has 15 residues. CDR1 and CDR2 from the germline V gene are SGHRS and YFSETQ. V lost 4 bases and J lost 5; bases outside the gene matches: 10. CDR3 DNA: TGCGCCAGCAGCCCCCGGGACAGGGACGGGAACGAGCAGTACTTC. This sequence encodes CASSPRDRDGNEQYF.

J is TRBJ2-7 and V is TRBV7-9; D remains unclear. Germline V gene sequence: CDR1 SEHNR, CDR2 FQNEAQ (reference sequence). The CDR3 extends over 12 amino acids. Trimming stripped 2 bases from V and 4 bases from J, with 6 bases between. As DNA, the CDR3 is TGTGCCAGCAGCTTATGGGCTTACGAGCAGTACTTC. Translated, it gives CASSLWAYEQYF. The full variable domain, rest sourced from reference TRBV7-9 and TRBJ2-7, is DTGVSQNPRHKITKRGQNVTFRCDPISEHNRLYWYRQTLGQGPEFLTYFQNEAQLEKSRLLSDRFSAERPKGSFSTLEIQRTEQGDSAMYLCASSLWAYEQYFGPGTRLTVT.

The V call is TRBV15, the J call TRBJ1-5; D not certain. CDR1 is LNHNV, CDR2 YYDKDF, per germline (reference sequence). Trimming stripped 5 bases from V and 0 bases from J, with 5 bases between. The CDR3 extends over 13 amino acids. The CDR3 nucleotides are TGTGCCACCAGCCCCTATAGCAATCAGCCCCAGCATTTT. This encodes CATSPYSNQPQHF.

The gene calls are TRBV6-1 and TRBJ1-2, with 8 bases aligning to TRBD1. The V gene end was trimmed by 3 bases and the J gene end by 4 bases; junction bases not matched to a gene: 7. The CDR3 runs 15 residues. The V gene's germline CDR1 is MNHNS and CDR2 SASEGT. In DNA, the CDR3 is TGTGCCAGCAGTGAGGGGACAGGAGAAGGCTATGGCTACACCTTC. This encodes CASSEGTGEGYGYTF.

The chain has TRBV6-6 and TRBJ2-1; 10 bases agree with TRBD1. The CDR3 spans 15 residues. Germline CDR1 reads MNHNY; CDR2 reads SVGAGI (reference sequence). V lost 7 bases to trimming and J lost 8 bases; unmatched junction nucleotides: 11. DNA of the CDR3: TGTGCCAGCACCAGGGGGACAGGGGATTCCGATGAGCAGTTCTTC. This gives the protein CASTRGTGDSDEQFF.

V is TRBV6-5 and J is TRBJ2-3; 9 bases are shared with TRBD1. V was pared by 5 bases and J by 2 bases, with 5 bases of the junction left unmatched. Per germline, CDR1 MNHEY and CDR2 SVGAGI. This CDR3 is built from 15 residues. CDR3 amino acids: CASSRGTGYTDTQYF. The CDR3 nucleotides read TGTGCCAGCAGTCGCGGGACAGGGTACACAGATACGCAGTATTTT.

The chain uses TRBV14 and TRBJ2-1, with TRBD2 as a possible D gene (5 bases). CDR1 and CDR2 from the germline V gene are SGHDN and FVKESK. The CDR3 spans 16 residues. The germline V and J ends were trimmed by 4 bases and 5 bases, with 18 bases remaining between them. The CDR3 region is CASSLRLQPGNNEQFF. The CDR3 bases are TGTGCCAGCAGCCTCCGACTCCAACCGGGAAACAATGAGCAGTTCTTC.

The chain's CDR3 is CATRQGLAGELFF. The CDR3, as DNA: TGTGCCACCCGACAGGGTCTGGCCGGGGAGCTGTTTTTT. The V call is TRBV27, the J call TRBJ2-2; 7 positions agree with TRBD1. The CDR3 runs 13 residues. With V trimmed by 10 bases and J by 6 bases, 8 bases remained unmatched. CDR1 and CDR2 from the germline V gene are MNHEY and SMNVEV (reference sequence).

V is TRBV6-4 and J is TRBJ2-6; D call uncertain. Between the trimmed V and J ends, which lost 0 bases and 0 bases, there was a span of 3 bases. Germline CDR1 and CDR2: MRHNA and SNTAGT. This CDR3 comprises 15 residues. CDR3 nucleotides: TGTGCCAGCAGTGACTCCAGCTCTGGGGCCAACGTCCTGACTTTC. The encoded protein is CASSDSSSGANVLTF.

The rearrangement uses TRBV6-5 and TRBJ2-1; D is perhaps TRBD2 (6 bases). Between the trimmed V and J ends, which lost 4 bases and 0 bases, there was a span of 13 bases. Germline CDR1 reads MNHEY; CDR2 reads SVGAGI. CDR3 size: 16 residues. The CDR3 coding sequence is TGTGCCAGCAGTTTACGGACTACCTACTCCTACAATGAGCAGTTCTTC. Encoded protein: CASSLRTTYSYNEQFF.

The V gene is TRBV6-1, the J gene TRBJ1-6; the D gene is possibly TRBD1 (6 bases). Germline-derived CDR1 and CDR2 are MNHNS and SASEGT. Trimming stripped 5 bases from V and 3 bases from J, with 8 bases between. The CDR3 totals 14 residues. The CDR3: CASSKDSYNSPLHF. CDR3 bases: TGTGCCAGCAGTAAGGACAGCTATAATTCACCCCTCCACTTT.

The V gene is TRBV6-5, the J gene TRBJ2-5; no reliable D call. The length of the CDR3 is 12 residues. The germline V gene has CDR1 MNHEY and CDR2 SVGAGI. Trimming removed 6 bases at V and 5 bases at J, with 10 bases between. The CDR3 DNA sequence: TGTGCCAGCAGCTTTGCCCGGGAGACCCAGTACTTC. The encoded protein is CASSFARETQYF.

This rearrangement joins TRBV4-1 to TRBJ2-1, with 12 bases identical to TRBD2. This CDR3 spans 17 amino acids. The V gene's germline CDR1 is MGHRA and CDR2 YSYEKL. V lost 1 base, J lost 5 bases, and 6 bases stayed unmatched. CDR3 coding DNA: TGCGCCAGCAGCCAAGGTCGTAGGACTAGCGGGGACAATGAGCAGTTCTTC. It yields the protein CASSQGRRTSGDNEQFF.

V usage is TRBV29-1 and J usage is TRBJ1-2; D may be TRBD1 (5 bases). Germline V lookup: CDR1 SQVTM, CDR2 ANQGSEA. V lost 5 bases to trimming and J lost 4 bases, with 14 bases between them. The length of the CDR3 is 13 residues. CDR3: CSVTSGTSYGYTF. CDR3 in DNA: TGCAGCGTTACCTCGGGGACTTCCTATGGCTACACCTTC.

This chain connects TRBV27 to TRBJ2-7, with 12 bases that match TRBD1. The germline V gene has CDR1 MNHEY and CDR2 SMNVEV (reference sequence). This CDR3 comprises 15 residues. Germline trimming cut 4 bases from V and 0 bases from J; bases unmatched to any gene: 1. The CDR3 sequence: CASSSGQGASYEQYF. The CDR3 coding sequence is TGTGCCAGCAGTTCGGGACAGGGGGCCTCCTACGAGCAGTACTTC.

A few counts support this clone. The CDR3 coding sequence is TGTGCCAGCAGTGCTAGCGGGAGTCTCTACAATGAGCAGTTCTTC. Its translation is CASSASGSLYNEQFF. This sequence joins TRBV6-5 and TRBJ2-1, with 10 bases matching TRBD2. The CDR3 covers 15 residues. After removal of 5 bases from V and 3 bases from J, the junction contained 4 bases not matched to a gene. In germline, CDR1 is MNHEY, CDR2 SVGAGI.

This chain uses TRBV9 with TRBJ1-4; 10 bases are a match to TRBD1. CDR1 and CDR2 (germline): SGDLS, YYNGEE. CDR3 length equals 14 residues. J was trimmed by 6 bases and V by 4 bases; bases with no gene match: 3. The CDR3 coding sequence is TGTGCCAGCAGCCCAGGGACAGGGGATGAAAAACTGTTTTTT. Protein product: CASSPGTGDEKLFF.

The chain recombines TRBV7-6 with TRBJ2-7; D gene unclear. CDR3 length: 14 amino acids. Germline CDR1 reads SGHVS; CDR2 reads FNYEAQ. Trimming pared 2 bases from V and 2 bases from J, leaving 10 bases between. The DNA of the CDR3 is TGTGCCAGCAGCTTAAAAGCGAAAACCTACGAGCAGTACTTC. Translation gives CASSLKAKTYEQYF.

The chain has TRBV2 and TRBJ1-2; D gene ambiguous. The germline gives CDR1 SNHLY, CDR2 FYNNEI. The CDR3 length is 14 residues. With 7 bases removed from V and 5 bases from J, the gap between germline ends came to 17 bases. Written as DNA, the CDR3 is TGTGCCAGCACTGACCCCGGGGTCCGGTATGGCTACACCTTC. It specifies CASTDPGVRYGYTF.

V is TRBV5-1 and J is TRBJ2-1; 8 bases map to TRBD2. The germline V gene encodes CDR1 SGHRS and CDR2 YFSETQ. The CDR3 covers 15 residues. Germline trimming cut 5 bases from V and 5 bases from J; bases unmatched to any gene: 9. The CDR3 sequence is CASSMTSRGDNEQFF. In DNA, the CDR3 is TGCGCCAGCAGTATGACTTCGCGGGGGGACAATGAGCAGTTCTTC.